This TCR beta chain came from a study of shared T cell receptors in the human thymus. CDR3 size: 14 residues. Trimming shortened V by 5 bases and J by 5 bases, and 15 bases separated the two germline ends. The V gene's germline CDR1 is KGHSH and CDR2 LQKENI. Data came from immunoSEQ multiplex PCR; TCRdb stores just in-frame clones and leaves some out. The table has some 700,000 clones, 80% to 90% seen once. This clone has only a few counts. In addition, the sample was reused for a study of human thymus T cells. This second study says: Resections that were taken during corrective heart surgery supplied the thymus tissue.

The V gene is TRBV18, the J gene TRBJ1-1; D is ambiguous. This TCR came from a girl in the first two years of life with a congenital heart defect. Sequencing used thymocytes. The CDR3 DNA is TGTGCCAGCTCATCGAACCAAGGAGGGACTGAAGCTTTCTTT. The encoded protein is CASSSNQGGTEAFF.